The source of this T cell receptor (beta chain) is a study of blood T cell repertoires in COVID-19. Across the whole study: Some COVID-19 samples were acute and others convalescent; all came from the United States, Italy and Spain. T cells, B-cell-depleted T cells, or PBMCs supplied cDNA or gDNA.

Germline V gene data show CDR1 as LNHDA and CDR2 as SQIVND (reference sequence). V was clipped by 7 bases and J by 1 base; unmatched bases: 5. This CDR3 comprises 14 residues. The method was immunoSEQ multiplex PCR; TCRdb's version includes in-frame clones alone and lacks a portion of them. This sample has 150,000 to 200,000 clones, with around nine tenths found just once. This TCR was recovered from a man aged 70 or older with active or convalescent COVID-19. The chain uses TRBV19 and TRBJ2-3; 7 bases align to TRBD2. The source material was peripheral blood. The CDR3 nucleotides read TGTGCCAGTAATGCGGGGGTAGGCACAGATACGCAGTATTTT. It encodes CASNAGVGTDTQYF.